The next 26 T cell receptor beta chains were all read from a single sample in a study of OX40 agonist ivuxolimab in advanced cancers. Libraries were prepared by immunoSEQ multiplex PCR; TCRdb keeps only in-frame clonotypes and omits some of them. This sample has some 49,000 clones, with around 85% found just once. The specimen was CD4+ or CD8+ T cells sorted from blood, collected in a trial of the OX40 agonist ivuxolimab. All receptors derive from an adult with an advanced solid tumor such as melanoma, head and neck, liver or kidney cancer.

The CDR3 nucleotides are TGTGCCAGCAGTTTCGAGAGGGAAAAACTGTTTTTT. Translating it yields CASSFEREKLFF. The chain couples TRBV28 to TRBJ1-4; D gene unclear. V lost 3 bases and J lost 8, with 7 bases in between. The CDR3 spans 12 residues. Germline V gene data show CDR1 as MDHEN and CDR2 as SYDVKM.

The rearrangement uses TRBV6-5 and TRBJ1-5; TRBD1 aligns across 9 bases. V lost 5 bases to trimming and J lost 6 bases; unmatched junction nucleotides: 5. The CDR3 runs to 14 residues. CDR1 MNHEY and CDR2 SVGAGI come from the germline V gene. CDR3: CASSAGTGFQPQHF. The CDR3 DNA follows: TGTGCCAGCAGTGCCGGGACAGGGTTTCAGCCCCAGCATTTT.

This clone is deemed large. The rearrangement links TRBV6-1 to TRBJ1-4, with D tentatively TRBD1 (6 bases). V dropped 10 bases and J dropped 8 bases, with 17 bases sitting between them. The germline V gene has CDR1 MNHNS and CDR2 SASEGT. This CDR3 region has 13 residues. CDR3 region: CATDDRRGEKLFF. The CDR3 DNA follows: TGTGCCACCGACGACAGGAGGGGAGAAAAACTGTTTTTT.

The CDR3 spells CASSGWTRLISGANVLTF. The CDR3 nucleotides read TGTGCCAGCAGTGGCTGGACAAGGCTTATCTCTGGGGCCAACGTCCTGACTTTC. The V and J genes are TRBV2 and TRBJ2-6; a weak D match, TRBD1 (5 bases). In germline, CDR1 is SNHLY, CDR2 FYNNEI. V gave up 4 bases and J gave up 0 bases, with 16 bases separating them. This CDR3 is built from 18 residues. Full variable domain (missing parts from reference TRBV2 and TRBJ2-6): EPEVTQTPSHQVTQMGQEVILRCVPISNHLYFYWYRQILGQKVEFLVSFYNNEISEKSEIFDDQFSVERPDGSNFTLKIRSTKLEDSAMYFCASSGWTRLISGANVLTFGAGSRLTVL.

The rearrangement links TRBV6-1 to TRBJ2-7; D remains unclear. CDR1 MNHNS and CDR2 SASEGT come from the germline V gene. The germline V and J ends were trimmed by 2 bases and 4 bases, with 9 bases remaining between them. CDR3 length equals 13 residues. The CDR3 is CASSERPVYEQYF. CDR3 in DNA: TGTGCCAGCAGTGAACGGCCAGTTTACGAGCAGTACTTC.

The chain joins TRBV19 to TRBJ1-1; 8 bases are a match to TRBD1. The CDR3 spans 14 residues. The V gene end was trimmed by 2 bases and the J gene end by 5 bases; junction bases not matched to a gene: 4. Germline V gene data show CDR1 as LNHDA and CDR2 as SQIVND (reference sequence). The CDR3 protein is CASSITDRGTEAFF. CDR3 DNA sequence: TGTGCCAGTAGTATAACTGACAGGGGTACTGAAGCTTTCTTT. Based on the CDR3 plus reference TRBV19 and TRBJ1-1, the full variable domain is DGGITQSPKYLFRKEGQNVTLSCEQNLNHDAMYWYRQDPGQGLRLIYYSQIVNDFQKGDIAEGYSVSREKKESFPLTVTSAQKNPTAFYLCASSITDRGTEAFFGQGTRLTVV.

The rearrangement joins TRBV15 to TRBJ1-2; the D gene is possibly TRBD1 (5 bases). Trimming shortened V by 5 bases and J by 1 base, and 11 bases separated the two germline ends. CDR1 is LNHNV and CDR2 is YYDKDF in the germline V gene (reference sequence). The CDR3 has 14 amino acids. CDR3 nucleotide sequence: TGTGCCACCAGCGGGAGGGGCCTTAACTATGGCTACACCTTC. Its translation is CATSGRGLNYGYTF.

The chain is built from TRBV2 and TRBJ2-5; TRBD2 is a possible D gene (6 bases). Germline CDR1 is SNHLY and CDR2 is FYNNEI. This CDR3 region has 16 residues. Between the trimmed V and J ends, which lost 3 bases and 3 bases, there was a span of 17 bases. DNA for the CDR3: TGTGCCAGCAGTGATAACCTAGCGCGTAGAGAAGAGACCCAGTACTTC. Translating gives CASSDNLARREETQYF.

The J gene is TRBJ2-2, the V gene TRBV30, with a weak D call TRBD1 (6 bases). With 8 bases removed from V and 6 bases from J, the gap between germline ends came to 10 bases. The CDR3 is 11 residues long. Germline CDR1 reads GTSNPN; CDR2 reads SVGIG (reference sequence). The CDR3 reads CAEGGPGELFF. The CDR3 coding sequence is TGTGCCGAAGGGGGACCCGGGGAGCTGTTTTTT.

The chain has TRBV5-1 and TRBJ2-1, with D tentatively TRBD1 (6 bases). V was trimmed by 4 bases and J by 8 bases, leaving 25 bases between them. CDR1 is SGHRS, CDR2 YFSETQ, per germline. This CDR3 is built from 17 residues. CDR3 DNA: TGCGCCAGCAGCCCCCTTATTTACAGGGAAATGATGGATGAGCAGTTCTTC. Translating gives CASSPLIYREMMDEQFF.

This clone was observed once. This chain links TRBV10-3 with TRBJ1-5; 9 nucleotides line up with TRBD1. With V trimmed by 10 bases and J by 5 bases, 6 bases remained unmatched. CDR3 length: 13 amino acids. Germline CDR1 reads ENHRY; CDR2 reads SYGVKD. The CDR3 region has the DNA TGTGCCACCGGGGACAGGGCGGATCAGCCCCAGCATTTT. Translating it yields CATGDRADQPQHF.

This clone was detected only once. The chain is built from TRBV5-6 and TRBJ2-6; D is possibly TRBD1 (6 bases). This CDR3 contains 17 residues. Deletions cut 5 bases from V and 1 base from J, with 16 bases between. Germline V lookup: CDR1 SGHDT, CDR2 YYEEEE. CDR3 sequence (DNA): TGTGCCAGCAGTCAACCGACAGGCTGGTCTGGGGCCAACGTCCTGACTTTC. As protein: CASSQPTGWSGANVLTF.

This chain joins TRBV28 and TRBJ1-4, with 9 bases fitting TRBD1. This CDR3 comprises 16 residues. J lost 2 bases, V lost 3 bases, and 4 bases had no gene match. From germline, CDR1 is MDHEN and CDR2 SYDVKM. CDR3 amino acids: CASSFYRGRTNEKLFF. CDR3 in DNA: TGTGCCAGCAGTTTCTACAGGGGGCGGACTAATGAAAAACTGTTTTTT.

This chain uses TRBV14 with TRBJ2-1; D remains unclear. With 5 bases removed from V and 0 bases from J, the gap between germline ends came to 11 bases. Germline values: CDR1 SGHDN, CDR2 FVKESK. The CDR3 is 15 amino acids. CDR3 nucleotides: TGTGCCAGCAGCTTCGGCCATAGCTCCTACAATGAGCAGTTCTTC. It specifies CASSFGHSSYNEQFF.

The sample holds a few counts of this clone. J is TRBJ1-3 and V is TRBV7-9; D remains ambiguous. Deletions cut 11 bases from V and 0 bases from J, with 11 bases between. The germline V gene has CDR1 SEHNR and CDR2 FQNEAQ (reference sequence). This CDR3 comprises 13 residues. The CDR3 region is CAYPGSSGNTIYF. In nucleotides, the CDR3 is TGTGCCTATCCCGGGAGCTCTGGAAACACCATATATTTT.

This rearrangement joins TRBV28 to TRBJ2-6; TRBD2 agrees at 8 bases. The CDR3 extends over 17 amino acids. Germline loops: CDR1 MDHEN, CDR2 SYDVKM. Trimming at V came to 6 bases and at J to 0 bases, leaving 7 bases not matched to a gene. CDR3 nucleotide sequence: TGTGCCAGCAGAGAACTAGCGGACAGCTCTGGGGCCAACGTCCTGACTTTC. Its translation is CASRELADSSGANVLTF.

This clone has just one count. CDR3 sequence: CASSSTTEAFF. DNA of the CDR3: TGTGCCAGCAGCTCGACCACTGAAGCTTTCTTT. The chain has TRBV11-2 and TRBJ1-1; D is ambiguous. From germline, CDR1 is SGHAT and CDR2 FQNNGV. V was pared by 4 bases and J by 4 bases, with 4 bases between. This CDR3 has 11 residues. Filled out from reference TRBV11-2 and TRBJ1-1, the complete variable domain reads EAGVAQSPRYKIIEKRQSVAFWCNPISGHATLYWYQQILGQGPKLLIQFQNNGVVDDSQLPKDRFSAERLKGVDSTLKIQPAKLEDSAVYLCASSSTTEAFFGQGTRLTVV.

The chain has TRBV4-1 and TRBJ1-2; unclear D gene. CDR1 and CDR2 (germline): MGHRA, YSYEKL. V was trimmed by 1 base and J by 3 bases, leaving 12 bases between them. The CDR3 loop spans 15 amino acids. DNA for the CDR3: TGCGCCAGCAGCCAAGGTGCCTCGTCCCACTATGGCTACACCTTC. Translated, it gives CASSQGASSHYGYTF.

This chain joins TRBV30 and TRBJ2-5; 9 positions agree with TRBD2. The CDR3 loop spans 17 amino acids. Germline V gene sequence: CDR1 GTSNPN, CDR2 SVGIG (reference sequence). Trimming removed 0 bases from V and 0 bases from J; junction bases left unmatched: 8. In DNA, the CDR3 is TGTGCCTGGAGTGTCAAGGGACTAGCTATGTACCAAGAGACCCAGTACTTC. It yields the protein CAWSVKGLAMYQETQYF.

Here the CDR3 reads CASSLVQRNNEQFF. The CDR3 bases are TGTGCCAGCAGCTTAGTGCAGAGGAACAATGAGCAGTTCTTC. The gene calls are TRBV13 and TRBJ2-1, with D unresolved. V lost 1 base, J lost 5 bases, and 9 bases lay in between. This CDR3 is built from 14 residues. Germline-derived CDR1 and CDR2 are PRHDT and FYEKMQ (reference sequence). The whole variable domain, filled in from reference TRBV13 and TRBJ2-1, reads AAGVIQSPRHLIKEKRETATLKCYPIPRHDTVYWYQQGPGQDPQFLISFYEKMQSDKGSIPDRFSAQQFSDYHSELNMSSLELGDSALYFCASSLVQRNNEQFFGPGTRLTVL.

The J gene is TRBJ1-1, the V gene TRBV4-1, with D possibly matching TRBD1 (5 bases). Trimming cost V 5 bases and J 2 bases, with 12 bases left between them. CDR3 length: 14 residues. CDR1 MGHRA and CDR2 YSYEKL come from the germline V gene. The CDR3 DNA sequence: TGCGCCAGCAGCACGGGACCGTTAAACACTGAAGCTTTCTTT. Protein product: CASSTGPLNTEAFF.

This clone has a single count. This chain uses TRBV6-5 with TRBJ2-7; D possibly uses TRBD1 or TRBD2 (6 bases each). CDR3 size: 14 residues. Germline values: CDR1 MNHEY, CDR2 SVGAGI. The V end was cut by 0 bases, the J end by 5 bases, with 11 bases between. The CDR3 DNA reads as TGTGCCAGCAGTTACTCGATCGGGGGCGACGAGCAGTACTTC. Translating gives CASSYSIGGDEQYF.

The CDR3 bases are TGTGCCAGCAGCTTAGGTGTGACAGCTAATGAAAAACTGTTTTTT. As protein: CASSLGVTANEKLFF. The rearrangement links TRBV7-9 to TRBJ1-4; D possibly corresponds to TRBD1 (5 bases). The CDR3 contains 15 residues. Trimming took off 1 base at V and 3 bases at J, with 9 bases between the two ends. The V gene's germline CDR1 is SEHNR and CDR2 FQNEAQ (reference sequence).

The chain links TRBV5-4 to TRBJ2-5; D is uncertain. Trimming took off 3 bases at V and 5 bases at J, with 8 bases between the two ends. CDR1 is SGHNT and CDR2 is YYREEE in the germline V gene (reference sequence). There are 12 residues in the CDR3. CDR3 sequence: CASSSLGETQYF. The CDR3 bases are TGTGCCAGCAGCTCGCTCGGGGAGACCCAGTACTTC.

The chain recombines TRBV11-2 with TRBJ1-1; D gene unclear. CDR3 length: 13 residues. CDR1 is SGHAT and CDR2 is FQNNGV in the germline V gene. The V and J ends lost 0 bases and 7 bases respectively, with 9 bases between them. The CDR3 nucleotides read TGTGCCAGCAGCTTAGACTCTGTCTTTGAAGCTTTCTTT. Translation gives CASSLDSVFEAFF.

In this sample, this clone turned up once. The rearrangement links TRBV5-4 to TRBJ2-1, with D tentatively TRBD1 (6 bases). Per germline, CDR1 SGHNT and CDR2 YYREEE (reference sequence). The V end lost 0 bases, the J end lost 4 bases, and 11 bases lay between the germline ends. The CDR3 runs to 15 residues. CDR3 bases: TGTGCCAGCAGCTTGGAGGCAGGGGAGTACAATGAGCAGTTCTTC. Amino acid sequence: CASSLEAGEYNEQFF.